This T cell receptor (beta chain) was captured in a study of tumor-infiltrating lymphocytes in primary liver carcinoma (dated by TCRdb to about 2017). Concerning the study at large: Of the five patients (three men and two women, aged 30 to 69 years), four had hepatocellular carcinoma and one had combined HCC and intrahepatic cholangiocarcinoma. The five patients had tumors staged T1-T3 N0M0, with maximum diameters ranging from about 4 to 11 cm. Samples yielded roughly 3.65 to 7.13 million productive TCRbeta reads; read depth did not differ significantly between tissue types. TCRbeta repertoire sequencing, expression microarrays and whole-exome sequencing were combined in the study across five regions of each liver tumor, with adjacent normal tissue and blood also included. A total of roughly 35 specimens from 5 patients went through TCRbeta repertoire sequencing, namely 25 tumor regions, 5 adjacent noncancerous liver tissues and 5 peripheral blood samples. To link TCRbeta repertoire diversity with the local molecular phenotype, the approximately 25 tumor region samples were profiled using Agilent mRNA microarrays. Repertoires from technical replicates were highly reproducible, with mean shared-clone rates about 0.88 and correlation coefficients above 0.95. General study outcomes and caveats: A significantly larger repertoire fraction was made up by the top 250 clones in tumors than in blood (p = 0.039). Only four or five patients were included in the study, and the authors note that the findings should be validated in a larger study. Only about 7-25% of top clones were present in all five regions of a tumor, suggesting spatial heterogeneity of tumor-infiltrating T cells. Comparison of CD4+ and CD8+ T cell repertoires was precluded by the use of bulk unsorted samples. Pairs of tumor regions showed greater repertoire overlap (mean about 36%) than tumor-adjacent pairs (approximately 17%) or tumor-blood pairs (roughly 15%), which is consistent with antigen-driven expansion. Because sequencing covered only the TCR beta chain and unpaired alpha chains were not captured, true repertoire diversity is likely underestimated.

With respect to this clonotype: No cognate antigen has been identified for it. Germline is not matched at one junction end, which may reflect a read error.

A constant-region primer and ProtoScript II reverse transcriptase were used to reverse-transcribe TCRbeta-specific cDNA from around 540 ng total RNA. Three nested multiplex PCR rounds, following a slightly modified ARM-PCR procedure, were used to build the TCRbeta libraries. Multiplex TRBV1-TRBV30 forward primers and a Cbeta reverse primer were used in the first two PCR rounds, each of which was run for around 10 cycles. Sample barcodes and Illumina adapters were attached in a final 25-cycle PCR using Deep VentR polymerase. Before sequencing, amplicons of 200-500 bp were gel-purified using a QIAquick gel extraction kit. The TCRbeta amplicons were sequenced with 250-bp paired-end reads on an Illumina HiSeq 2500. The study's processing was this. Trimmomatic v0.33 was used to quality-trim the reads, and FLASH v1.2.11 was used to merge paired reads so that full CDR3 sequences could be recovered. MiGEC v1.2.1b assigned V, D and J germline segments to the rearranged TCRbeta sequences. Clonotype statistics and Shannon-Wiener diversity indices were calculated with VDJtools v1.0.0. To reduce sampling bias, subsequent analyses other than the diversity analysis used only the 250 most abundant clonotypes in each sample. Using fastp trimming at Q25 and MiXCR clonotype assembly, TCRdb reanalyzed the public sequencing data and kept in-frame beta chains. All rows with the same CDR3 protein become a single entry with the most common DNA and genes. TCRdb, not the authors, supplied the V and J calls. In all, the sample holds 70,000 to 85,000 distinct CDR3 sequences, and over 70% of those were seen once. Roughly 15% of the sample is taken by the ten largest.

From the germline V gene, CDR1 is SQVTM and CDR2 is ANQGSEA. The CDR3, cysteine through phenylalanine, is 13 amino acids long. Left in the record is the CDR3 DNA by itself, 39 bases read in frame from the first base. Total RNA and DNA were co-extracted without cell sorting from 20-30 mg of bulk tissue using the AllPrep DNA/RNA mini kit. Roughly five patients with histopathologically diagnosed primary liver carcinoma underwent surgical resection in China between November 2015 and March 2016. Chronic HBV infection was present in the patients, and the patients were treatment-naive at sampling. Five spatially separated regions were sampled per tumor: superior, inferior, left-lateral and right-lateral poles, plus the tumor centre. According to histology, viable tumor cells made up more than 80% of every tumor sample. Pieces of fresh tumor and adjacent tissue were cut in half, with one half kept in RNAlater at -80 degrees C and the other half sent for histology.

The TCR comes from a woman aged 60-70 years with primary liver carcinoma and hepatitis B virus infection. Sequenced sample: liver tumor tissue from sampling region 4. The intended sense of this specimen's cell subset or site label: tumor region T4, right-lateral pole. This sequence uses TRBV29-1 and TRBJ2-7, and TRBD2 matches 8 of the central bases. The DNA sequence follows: TGCATCGTTGAAGAGCGGGAGCCCTACGAGCAGTACTTC. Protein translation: CIVEEREPYEQYF.